These 4 T cell receptor beta chains were sequenced from one sample in a study of blood T cell repertoires in COVID-19. Sequenced by immunoSEQ multiplex PCR; TCRdb stores in-frame clones only, minus some. Of about 240,000 clones detected, 86% appear once; the ten largest clones hold approximately 13%. Sequences were obtained from peripheral blood. Receptor source: an elderly man with acute or convalescent COVID-19.

V and J are TRBV10-2 and TRBJ1-1, with no clear D. Trimming removed 0 bases from V and 5 bases from J, with 10 bases in between. Germline V gives CDR1 WSHSY, CDR2 SAAADI. The CDR3 is 14 residues long. In DNA, the CDR3 is TGCGCCAGCAGTGAGTCGAGGAGCGCGACTGAAGCTTTCTTT. It codes for CASSESRSATEAFF.

The CDR3 sequence is CAISEGVSSPLHF. The DNA of the CDR3 is TGTGCCATCAGTGAAGGGGTCTCTTCACCCCTCCACTTT. The chain recombines TRBV10-3 with TRBJ1-6; TRBD1 might be the D (5 bases). Germline CDR1 is ENHRY and CDR2 is SYGVKD. The V end lost 3 bases, the J end lost 9 bases, and 9 bases lay between the germline ends. CDR3 size: 13 residues.

This chain connects TRBV24-1 to TRBJ1-2; perhaps TRBD1 as D (5 bases). This CDR3 has 13 amino acids. Germline assignment: CDR1 KGHDR and CDR2 SFDVKD. V dropped 0 bases and J dropped 7 bases, with 8 bases sitting between them. CDR3 in DNA: TGTGCCACCAGTGATTTGGAACAGGCTGGCTACACCTTC. It encodes CATSDLEQAGYTF.

This clone was observed once. The chain uses TRBV18 and TRBJ2-2, with D uncertain. Trimming left V 3 bases short and J 3 bases short, with 14 bases between. The V gene's germline CDR1 is KGHSH and CDR2 LQKENI. The CDR3 loop spans 16 amino acids. The CDR3 DNA sequence: TGTGCCAGCTCACCCCTCTTTCGTCCGGACACCGGGGAGCTGTTTTTT. It codes for CASSPLFRPDTGELFF.